This T cell receptor (beta chain) was recorded in a study of CD4+ T cells in melanoma. Study-wide points: CD8+ T cell, macrophage and B cell function reportedly correlated with neoantigen-specific CD4+ T cells. Diverse differentiation states were reported for melanoma neoantigen-specific CD4+ T cells.

V lost 7 bases, J lost 5 bases, and 7 bases stayed unmatched. This CDR3 has 14 residues. CDR1 and CDR2 (germline): MNHNY, SVGAGI (reference sequence). Libraries were prepared by immunoSEQ multiplex PCR; TCRdb keeps only in-frame clonotypes and omits some of them. The table shows 110,000 to 150,000 clones, with about nine tenths occurring only once. Regarding this clone: Its antigen is not known.

The chain recombines TRBV6-6 with TRBJ2-2; 7 bases are a match to TRBD1. The source of this sequence is a human donor with melanoma. For the CDR3, the DNA is TGTGCCAGCAAACAGGACAGGACGACCGGGGAGCTGTTTTTT. Translated: CASKQDRTTGELFF.